Listed here are 2 T cell receptor beta chains from one sample, sequenced in a study of T cells in localized non-small cell lung cancer. Method: immunoSEQ multiplex PCR; TCRdb's copy keeps in-frame clones and lacks some. The sample lists about 59,000 clones; 91% were seen once. The sequencing used peripheral blood, collected before any cancer treatment. All receptors derive from a man aged 40 to 75 with stage I lung adenocarcinoma.

This chain connects TRBV7-8 to TRBJ1-1; D unresolved. V lost 1 base to trimming and J lost 2 bases, with 11 bases between them. Germline assignment: CDR1 SGHVS and CDR2 FQNEAQ. There are 15 residues in the CDR3. The CDR3 DNA follows: TGTGCCAGCAGCTTAGGCGTGAGACGAAACACTGAAGCTTTCTTT. Translated: CASSLGVRRNTEAFF.

This chain uses TRBV7-2 with TRBJ2-1; 8 bases match TRBD2. Germline V gene lookup returns CDR1 SGHTA and CDR2 FQGNSA. The CDR3 spans 15 residues. V was pared by 4 bases and J by 3 bases, with 5 bases of the junction left unmatched. DNA of the CDR3: TGTGCCAGCAGCTCTGACAGCGGGGGCTACAATGAGCAGTTCTTC. Translation gives CASSSDSGGYNEQFF.